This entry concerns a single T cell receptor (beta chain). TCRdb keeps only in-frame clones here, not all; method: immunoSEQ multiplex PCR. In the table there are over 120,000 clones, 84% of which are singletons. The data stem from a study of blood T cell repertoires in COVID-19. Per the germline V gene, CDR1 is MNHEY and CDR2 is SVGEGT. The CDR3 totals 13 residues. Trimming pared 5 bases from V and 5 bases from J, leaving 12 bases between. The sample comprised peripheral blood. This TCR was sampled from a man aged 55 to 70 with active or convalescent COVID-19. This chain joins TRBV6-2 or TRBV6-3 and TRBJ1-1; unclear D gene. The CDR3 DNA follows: TGTGCCAGCAGTCTGAGGTATTCTACTGAAGCTTTCTTT. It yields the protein CASSLRYSTEAFF.